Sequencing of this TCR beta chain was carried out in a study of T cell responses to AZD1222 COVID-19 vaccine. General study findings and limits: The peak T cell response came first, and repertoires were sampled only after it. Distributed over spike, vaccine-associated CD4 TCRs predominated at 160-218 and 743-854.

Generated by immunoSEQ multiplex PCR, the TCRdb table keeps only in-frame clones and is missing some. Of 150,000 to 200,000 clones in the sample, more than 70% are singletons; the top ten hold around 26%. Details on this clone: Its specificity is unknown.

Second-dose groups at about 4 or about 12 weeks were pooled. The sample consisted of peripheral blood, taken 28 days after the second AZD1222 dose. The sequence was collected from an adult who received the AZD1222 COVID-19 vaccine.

The CDR3: CASNNRGYEQYF. Here the CDR3 DNA reads TGTGCCAGCAACAACAGGGGGTACGAGCAGTACTTC. The rearrangement links TRBV6-5 to TRBJ2-7, with TRBD1 matching 8 bases. This CDR3 contains 12 residues. The ends lost 7 bases at V and 4 bases at J; junction bases unmatched: 3. The V gene's germline CDR1 is MNHEY and CDR2 SVGAGI.